These T cell receptor beta chains were read from a single sample in a study of response to subunit inactivated influenza vaccine. TCRdb independently ran MiXCR on the RT-PCR reads; one entry per CDR3 protein. This table holds some 480,000 distinct CDR3 sequences, approximately 11% found once. Sequencing used PBMCs from blood, obtained about 40 days after vaccination. Receptor source: a man in his fifties or sixties who received an inactivated influenza vaccine. Both conserved end residues are part of each CDR3. D genes are given only for firm matches. The size of a clone is reported for some rows only, either as once, few or many, or as a class for expanded clones.

d_call: TRBD1
cdr3_length: 14
clone_size: few
j_call: TRBJ2-3
v_call: TRBV5-1
cdr3_aa: CASRWAGGGDTQYF
cdr3_nt: TGCGCCAGCAGGTGGGCAGGGGGCGGCGATACGCAGTATTTT

d_call: -
cdr3_length: 15
clone_size: few
j_call: TRBJ2-7
v_call: TRBV10-3
cdr3_aa: CAISTQGADSYEQYF
cdr3_nt: TGTGCCATCAGCACTCAAGGGGCAGACTCCTACGAGCAGTACTTC

d_call: -
cdr3_length: 15
clone_size: many
j_call: TRBJ2-1
v_call: TRBV12-3/TRBV12-4
cdr3_aa: CASSGVRGGNNEQFF
cdr3_nt: TGTGCCAGCAGTGGGGTTCGGGGTGGTAACAATGAGCAGTTCTTC

d_call: -
cdr3_length: 16
clone_size: many
j_call: TRBJ2-5
v_call: TRBV6-5
cdr3_aa: CASSYVSRGLWETQYF
cdr3_nt: TGTGCCAGCAGTTACGTATCTCGCGGGCTGTGGGAGACCCAGTACTTC

d_call: -
cdr3_length: 15
clone_size: few
j_call: TRBJ1-3
v_call: TRBV5-6
cdr3_aa: CASSLGRVSGNTIYF
cdr3_nt: TGTGCCAGCAGCTTGGGACGCGTCTCTGGAAACACCATATATTTT

d_call: -
cdr3_length: 14
clone_size: many
j_call: TRBJ2-7
v_call: TRBV29-1
cdr3_aa: CSVEGGPPTYEQYF
cdr3_nt: TGCAGCGTTGAGGGGGGGCCCCCTACCTACGAGCAGTACTTC

d_call: -
cdr3_length: 14
clone_size: many
j_call: TRBJ2-5
v_call: TRBV14
cdr3_aa: CASSLQSTAETQYF
cdr3_nt: TGTGCCAGCAGCCTACAATCAACGGCGGAGACCCAGTACTTC

d_call: TRBD1
cdr3_length: 12
clone_size: many
j_call: TRBJ2-7
v_call: TRBV6-2/TRBV6-3
cdr3_aa: CASSRDRREQYF
cdr3_nt: TGTGCCAGCAGTCGGGACAGAAGGGAGCAGTACTTC

d_call: -
cdr3_length: 13
clone_size: many
j_call: TRBJ2-1
v_call: TRBV7-8
cdr3_aa: CASSLARHTEQFF
cdr3_nt: TGTGCCAGCAGCTTAGCCAGACACACTGAGCAGTTCTTC

d_call: -
cdr3_length: 14
clone_size: many
j_call: TRBJ2-2
v_call: TRBV5-1
cdr3_aa: CASSLEANTGELFF
cdr3_nt: TGCGCCAGCAGCTTGGAAGCGAACACCGGGGAGCTGTTTTTT

d_call: -
cdr3_length: 14
clone_size: many
j_call: TRBJ1-1
v_call: TRBV12-3/TRBV12-4
cdr3_aa: CASSLWREGTEAFF
cdr3_nt: TGTGCCAGCAGTTTATGGAGGGAGGGCACTGAAGCTTTCTTT

d_call: TRBD1
cdr3_length: 12
clone_size: few
j_call: TRBJ2-7
v_call: TRBV20-1
cdr3_aa: CSAPDRFYEQYF
cdr3_nt: TGCAGTGCACCGGACAGGTTCTACGAGCAGTACTTC

d_call: TRBD2
cdr3_length: 17
clone_size: -
j_call: TRBJ2-5
v_call: TRBV19
cdr3_aa: CASSIGDPSGVRETQYF
cdr3_nt: TGTGCCAGTAGTATCGGCGACCCTAGCGGGGTTCGAGAGACCCAGTACTTC

d_call: TRBD2
cdr3_length: 15
clone_size: few
j_call: TRBJ2-7
v_call: TRBV9
cdr3_aa: CASSFGGGTNYEQYF
cdr3_nt: TGTGCCAGCAGCTTCGGGGGGGGGACTAACTACGAGCAGTACTTC

d_call: -
cdr3_length: 16
clone_size: -
j_call: TRBJ2-1
v_call: TRBV24-1
cdr3_aa: CATSDQISGSYNEQFF
cdr3_nt: TGTGCCACCAGTGACCAGATTAGTGGCTCCTACAATGAGCAGTTCTTC

d_call: TRBD1
cdr3_length: 13
clone_size: -
j_call: TRBJ1-1
v_call: TRBV6-1
cdr3_aa: CAIGQGGYTEAFF
cdr3_nt: TGTGCCATCGGACAGGGGGGCTACACTGAAGCTTTCTTT

d_call: -
cdr3_length: 15
clone_size: many
j_call: TRBJ2-6
v_call: TRBV28
cdr3_aa: CASSQRGFGANVLTF
cdr3_nt: TGTGCCAGCAGCCAAAGGGGGTTTGGGGCCAACGTCCTGACTTTC

d_call: TRBD1
cdr3_length: 14
clone_size: few
j_call: TRBJ2-7
v_call: TRBV7-9
cdr3_aa: CASSWDRGFGEQYF
cdr3_nt: TGTGCCAGCAGCTGGGACAGGGGTTTTGGCGAGCAGTACTTC

d_call: -
cdr3_length: 14
clone_size: few
j_call: TRBJ2-1
v_call: TRBV12-3/TRBV12-4
cdr3_aa: CASSFSKGNNEQFF
cdr3_nt: TGTGCCAGCAGTTTTTCTAAAGGGAACAATGAGCAGTTCTTC

d_call: -
cdr3_length: 15
clone_size: many
j_call: TRBJ2-4
v_call: TRBV28
cdr3_aa: CASSPPGLRGNIQYF
cdr3_nt: TGTGCCAGCAGTCCCCCAGGACTTCGGGGAAACATTCAGTACTTC